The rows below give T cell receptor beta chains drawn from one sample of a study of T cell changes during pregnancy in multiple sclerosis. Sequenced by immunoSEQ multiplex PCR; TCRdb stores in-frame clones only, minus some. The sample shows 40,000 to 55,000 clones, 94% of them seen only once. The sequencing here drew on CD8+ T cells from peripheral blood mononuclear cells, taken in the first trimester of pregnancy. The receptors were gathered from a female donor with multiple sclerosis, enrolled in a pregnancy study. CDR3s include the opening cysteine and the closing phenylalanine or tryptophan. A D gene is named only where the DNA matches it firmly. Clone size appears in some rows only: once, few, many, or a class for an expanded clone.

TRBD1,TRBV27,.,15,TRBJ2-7,CASSSTKTGPYEQYF,TGTGCCAGCAGTTCCACCAAGACAGGGCCCTACGAGCAGTACTTC
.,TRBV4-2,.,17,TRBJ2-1,CASSQDNRGGRYNEQFF,TGTGCCAGCAGCCAAGATAATAGGGGGGGCCGATACAATGAGCAGTTCTTC
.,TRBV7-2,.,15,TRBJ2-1,CASSPRLTEYNEQFF,TGTGCCAGCAGCCCCCGTCTGACAGAGTACAATGAGCAGTTCTTC
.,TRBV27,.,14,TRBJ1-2,CASSQQWGDYGYTF,TGTGCCAGCTCTCAGCAGTGGGGGGACTATGGCTACACCTTC
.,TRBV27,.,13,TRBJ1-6,CASSSTGYSPLHF,TGTGCCAGCAGTTCCACAGGGTATTCACCCCTCCACTTT
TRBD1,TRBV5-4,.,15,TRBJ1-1,CASSLDRGRSTEAFF,TGTGCCAGCAGCTTGGACAGGGGGCGAAGTACTGAAGCTTTCTTT
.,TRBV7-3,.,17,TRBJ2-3,CASSLSRETGRTDTQYF,TGTGCCAGCAGCTTAAGTAGGGAGACAGGGAGGACAGATACGCAGTATTTT
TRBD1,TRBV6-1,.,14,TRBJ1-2,CASSEWGTANGYTF,TGTGCCAGCAGTGAATGGGGGACAGCTAATGGCTACACCTTC
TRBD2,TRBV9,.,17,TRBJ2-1,CASSGGFSGRAYNEQFF,TGTGCCAGCAGCGGGGGGTTCAGCGGGAGGGCCTACAATGAGCAGTTCTTC
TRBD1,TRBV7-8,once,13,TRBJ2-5,CASSLDRVETQYF,TGTGCCAGCAGCTTGGACAGGGTAGAGACCCAGTACTTC
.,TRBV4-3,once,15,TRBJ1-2,CASSPSSRGVGGYTF,TGCGCCAGCAGCCCGTCTAGTCGGGGGGTCGGTGGCTACACCTTC
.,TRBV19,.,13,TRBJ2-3,CASSTPRADTQYF,TGTGCCAGTAGTACCCCTAGAGCAGATACGCAGTATTTT
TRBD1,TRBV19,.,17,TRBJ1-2,CASSIPGQGLRNYGYTF,TGTGCCAGTAGTATTCCGGGACAGGGATTAAGAAACTATGGCTACACCTTC
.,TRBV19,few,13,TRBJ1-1,CASTRAANTEAFF,TGTGCCAGTACGAGGGCAGCGAACACTGAAGCTTTCTTT
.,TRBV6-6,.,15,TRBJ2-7,CASSYSIDRTYEQYF,TGTGCCAGCAGTTACTCGATAGACAGGACCTACGAGCAGTACTTC
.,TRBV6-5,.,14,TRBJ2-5,CASSYSGGEETQYF,TGTGCCAGCAGTTACTCGGGAGGAGAAGAGACCCAGTACTTC
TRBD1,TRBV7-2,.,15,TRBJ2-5,CASSETGGASETQYF,TGTGCCAGCAGCGAGACAGGGGGCGCATCGGAGACCCAGTACTTC
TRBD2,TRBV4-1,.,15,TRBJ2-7,CASSQFPGLAGEQYF,TGCGCCAGCAGCCAATTCCCTGGACTAGCTGGCGAGCAGTACTTC
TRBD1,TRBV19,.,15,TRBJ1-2,CASSFGQGELYGYTF,TGTGCCAGTAGTTTCGGACAGGGAGAACTCTATGGCTACACCTTC
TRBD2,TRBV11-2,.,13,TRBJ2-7,CASSFLAGDKQYF,TGTGCCAGCAGCTTCCTAGCGGGAGATAAGCAGTACTTC
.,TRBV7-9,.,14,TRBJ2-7,CASSLSRQSYEQYF,TGTGCCAGCAGCTTATCCAGGCAGTCCTACGAGCAGTACTTC
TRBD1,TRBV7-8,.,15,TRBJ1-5,CASSRTGDSNQPQHF,TGTGCCAGCAGTCGGACAGGGGACAGCAATCAGCCCCAGCATTTT
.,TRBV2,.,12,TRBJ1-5,CASSTRDQPQHF,TGTGCCAGCAGTACCCGAGATCAGCCCCAGCATTTT
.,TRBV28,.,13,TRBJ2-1,CASSFQGYNEQFF,TGTGCCAGCAGTTTCCAGGGTTACAATGAGCAGTTCTTC
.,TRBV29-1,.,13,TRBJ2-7,CSVVLGSWYEQYF,TGCAGCGTTGTTCTCGGGAGTTGGTACGAGCAGTACTTC
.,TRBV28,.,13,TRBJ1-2,CASSYEGEYGYTF,TGTGCCAGCAGTTATGAGGGGGAGTATGGCTACACCTTC
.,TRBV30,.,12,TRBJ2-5,CAFRGAAETQYF,TGTGCCTTCAGGGGCGCAGCAGAGACCCAGTACTTC
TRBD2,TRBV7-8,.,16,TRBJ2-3,CASSGGLADSTDTQYF,TGTGCCAGCAGCGGGGGACTAGCGGATAGCACAGATACGCAGTATTTT
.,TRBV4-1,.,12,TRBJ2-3,CASSPRSDTQYF,TGCGCCAGCAGCCCCCGGTCAGATACGCAGTATTTT
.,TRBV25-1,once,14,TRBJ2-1,CASSAGSVYNEQFF,TGTGCCAGCAGTGCGGGGTCTGTCTACAATGAGCAGTTCTTC
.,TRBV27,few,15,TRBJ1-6,CASSLNSASNSPLHF,TGTGCCAGCAGCCTTAATTCCGCGTCTAATTCACCCCTCCACTTT
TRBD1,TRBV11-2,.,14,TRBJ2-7,CASSLSGGPYEQYF,TGTGCCAGCAGCTTGTCAGGGGGACCCTACGAGCAGTACTTC
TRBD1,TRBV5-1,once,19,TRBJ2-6,CASSLERRDRLSGANVLTF,TGCGCCAGCAGCTTGGAACGGCGGGACAGGCTCTCTGGGGCCAACGTCCTGACTTTC
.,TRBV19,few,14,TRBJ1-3,CASSIGTAGNTIYF,TGTGCCAGTAGTATAGGGACAGCAGGAAACACCATATATTTT
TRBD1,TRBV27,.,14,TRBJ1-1,CASSHRDRYTEAFF,TGTGCCAGCAGTCACCGGGACAGATACACTGAAGCTTTCTTT
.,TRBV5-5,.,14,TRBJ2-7,CASTGDRVEYEQYF,TGTGCCAGTACAGGCGATAGGGTCGAGTACGAGCAGTACTTC
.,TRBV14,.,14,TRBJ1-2,CASSRTGIYYGYTF,TGTGCCAGCAGCCGAACAGGGATATACTATGGCTACACCTTC
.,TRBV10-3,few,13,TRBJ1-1,CAISESGWAVAFF,TGTGCCATCAGTGAGTCGGGTTGGGCTGTAGCTTTCTTT
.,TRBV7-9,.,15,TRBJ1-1,CASSFGLGANTEAFF,TGTGCCAGCAGCTTTGGCTTAGGAGCTAACACTGAAGCTTTCTTT
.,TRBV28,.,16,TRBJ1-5,CASSLGRLYSNQPQHF,TGTGCCAGCAGTTTAGGGAGGCTCTATAGCAATCAGCCCCAGCATTTT
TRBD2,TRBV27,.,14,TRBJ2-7,CASSPRAGALEQYF,TGTGCCAGCAGTCCCCGAGCGGGAGCTCTCGAGCAGTACTTC
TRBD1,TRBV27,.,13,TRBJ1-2,CASSHTGGGGYTF,TGTGCCAGCAGTCATACAGGGGGGGGCGGCTACACCTTC
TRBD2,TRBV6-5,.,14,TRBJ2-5,CASSYGGGQETQYF,TGTGCCAGCAGTTACGGGGGGGGGCAAGAGACCCAGTACTTC
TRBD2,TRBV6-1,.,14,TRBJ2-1,CASSEWTSNNEQFF,TGTGCCAGCAGTGAATGGACTAGCAACAATGAGCAGTTCTTC
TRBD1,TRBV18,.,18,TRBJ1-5,CASSLGDRGWWGNQPQHF,TGTGCCAGCTCACTTGGGGACAGGGGTTGGTGGGGCAATCAGCCCCAGCATTTT
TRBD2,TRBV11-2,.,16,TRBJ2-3,CASSLGLAGVADTQYF,TGTGCCAGCAGCTTGGGACTAGCGGGAGTGGCAGATACGCAGTATTTT